These 30 T cell receptor beta chains were all obtained from the same sample, sequenced in a study of blood T cell repertoires in COVID-19. Sequencing used immunoSEQ multiplex PCR; TCRdb keeps in-frame clones, though not all of them. This table holds 150,000 to 200,000 clones, around 89% found once. Sequencing was performed on peripheral blood. The receptors shown here come from a man aged 18 to 35 who had recovered from COVID-19.

The V call is TRBV7-2, the J call TRBJ2-1, with a possible D match to TRBD1 (6 bases). From germline, CDR1 is SGHTA and CDR2 FQGNSA. The CDR3 spans 16 residues. Trimming took 4 bases from V and 0 from J, leaving 13 bases between them. The CDR3 DNA reads TGTGCCAGCAGCTCTAGGGGGACCCTCTCCTACAATGAGCAGTTCTTC. Translating it yields CASSSRGTLSYNEQFF.

This clone appeared a few times. The chain recombines TRBV9 with TRBJ2-2; D might be TRBD2 (5 bases). The V gene lost 1 base and the J gene lost 5 bases, with 6 bases spanning the gap. The CDR3 runs 13 residues. Germline V gene data show CDR1 as SGDLS and CDR2 as YYNGEE. The CDR3 region has the DNA TGTGCCAGCAGCGTACTAGCTACCGGGGAGCTGTTTTTT. It translates to CASSVLATGELFF.

The CDR3 DNA sequence: TGTGCCAGCCGGCTGGGAGGGTCCTACCTCTACACCTTC. Amino acid sequence: CASRLGGSYLYTF. The V gene is TRBV19, the J gene TRBJ1-2; D is unresolved. The CDR3 has 13 residues. Trimming took off 9 bases at V and 10 bases at J, with 21 bases between the two ends. The germline V gene encodes CDR1 LNHDA and CDR2 SQIVND (reference sequence). Supplemented by reference TRBV19 and TRBJ1-2, the full variable domain reads DGGITQSPKYLFRKEGQNVTLSCEQNLNHDAMYWYRQDPGQGLRLIYYSQIVNDFQKGDIAEGYSVSREKKESFPLTVTSAQKNPTAFYLCASRLGGSYLYTFGSGTRLTVV.

This rearrangement joins TRBV9 to TRBJ2-7; TRBD2 matches 7 bases. J was trimmed by 0 bases and V by 0 bases; bases with no gene match: 3. Germline loops: CDR1 SGDLS, CDR2 YYNGEE. The CDR3 is 15 amino acids. CDR3 protein: CASSVEGGSSYEQYF. The CDR3 region has the DNA TGTGCCAGCAGCGTAGAAGGCGGGAGCTCCTACGAGCAGTACTTC.

The DNA for the CDR3 is TGTGCCAGCAGTTACGGTACGGGGGGCACTGAAGCTTTCTTT. This codes for CASSYGTGGTEAFF. The chain recombines TRBV6-5 with TRBJ1-1, with a tentative D call TRBD1 (5 bases). This CDR3 has 14 amino acids. V was shortened by 2 bases and J by 4 bases, with 11 bases between the two germline ends. Germline values: CDR1 MNHEY, CDR2 SVGAGI.

V usage is TRBV6-1 and J usage is TRBJ1-1, with unresolved D. The V end was cut by 5 bases, the J end by 5 bases, with 12 bases between. This CDR3 is 13 amino acids long. CDR1 MNHNS and CDR2 SASEGT come from the germline V gene. The CDR3 DNA reads as TGTGCCAGCAGTCCCCGGGGTCAAACTGAAGCTTTCTTT. It yields the protein CASSPRGQTEAFF.

This chain joins TRBV5-4 and TRBJ2-1; D may be TRBD1 (6 bases). The V end was cut by 0 bases, the J end by 6 bases, with 10 bases between. The CDR3 covers 14 residues. Germline V CDR1 and CDR2: SGHNT, YYREEE (reference sequence). The chain's CDR3 is CASSLGRGGNEQFF. CDR3 coding DNA: TGTGCCAGCAGCTTGGGGAGAGGGGGCAATGAGCAGTTCTTC.

The chain carries TRBV7-3 and TRBJ2-1; TRBD2 aligns across 10 bases. Trimming removed 8 bases from V and 6 bases from J; junction bases left unmatched: 7. The CDR3 extends over 14 amino acids. Germline V gives CDR1 SGHTA, CDR2 FQGTGA. The CDR3 region is CASAGEREGNEQFF. CDR3 DNA: TGTGCCAGCGCCGGGGAGCGGGAGGGCAATGAGCAGTTCTTC.

This chain uses TRBV7-3 with TRBJ2-7, with 13 bases identical to TRBD2. Germline CDR1 and CDR2: SGHTA and FQGTGA. V was pared by 0 bases and J by 7 bases, with 3 bases of the junction left unmatched. This CDR3 region has 15 residues. The CDR3 reads CASSLTTSGRGEQYF. In DNA form, the CDR3 reads TGTGCCAGCAGCTTAACTACTAGCGGGAGGGGTGAGCAGTACTTC.

The chain couples TRBV5-5 to TRBJ1-4; TRBD1 matches 8 bases. Germline V gives CDR1 SGHKS, CDR2 YYEKEE (reference sequence). Trimming at V came to 4 bases and at J to 5 bases, leaving 4 bases not matched to a gene. The CDR3 loop spans 14 amino acids. CDR3 in amino acids: CASSQGQANEKLFF. The CDR3 DNA reads as TGTGCCAGCAGCCAGGGACAGGCAAATGAAAAACTGTTTTTT.

The chain recombines TRBV7-2 with TRBJ1-6, with TRBD1 matching 7 bases. The V gene's germline CDR1 is SGHTA and CDR2 FQGNSA. This CDR3 is 14 amino acids long. After removal of 8 bases from V and 9 bases from J, the junction contained 10 bases not matched to a gene. CDR3 DNA sequence: TGTGCCAGCTCAGCCGGGACAGTGGGTTCACCCCTCCACTTT. Protein sequence: CASSAGTVGSPLHF.

This sequence joins TRBV7-6 and TRBJ1-1; D is perhaps TRBD1 (6 bases). The CDR3 consists of 15 residues. Germline V gives CDR1 SGHVS, CDR2 FNYEAQ. Deletions cut 1 base from V and 3 bases from J, with 12 bases between. The CDR3 here is CASSLVTGRDTEAFF. CDR3 coding DNA: TGTGCCAGCAGCTTAGTCACAGGGAGAGACACTGAAGCTTTCTTT.

This clone turned up a few times. V usage is TRBV9 and J usage is TRBJ1-2; 7 bases line up with TRBD1. Trimming cost V 6 bases and J 8 bases; bases outside gene matches: 10. From germline, CDR1 is SGDLS and CDR2 YYNGEE. This CDR3 has 13 residues. DNA of the CDR3: TGTGCCAGCACCGATATACAGGGGTACGGCTACACCTTC. This encodes CASTDIQGYGYTF.

This chain uses TRBV3-1 (or the pseudogene TRBV3-2) with TRBJ1-2, with 10 bases lining up with TRBD1. V gave up 4 bases and J gave up 8 bases; unmatched junction bases: 7. The CDR3 length is 14 residues. The germline CDR1 and CDR2 sequences are LGHDT and YNNKEL (reference sequence). The CDR3 loop is CASSRGTGVDGYTF. For the CDR3, the DNA is TGTGCCAGCAGCCGCGGGACAGGGGTAGACGGCTACACCTTC.

The CDR3 sequence is CASSQGLAPYNEQFF. CDR3 DNA: TGTGCCAGCAGCCAAGGGCTAGCTCCCTACAATGAGCAGTTCTTC. This chain links TRBV3-1 (or the pseudogene TRBV3-2) with TRBJ2-1, with a possible D match to TRBD2 (5 bases). This CDR3 has 15 amino acids. Trimming removed 1 base from V and 2 bases from J, with 9 bases in between. Germline CDR1 reads LGHDT; CDR2 reads YNNKEL (reference sequence).

The rearrangement uses TRBV3-1 (or the pseudogene TRBV3-2) and TRBJ1-5; TRBD1 matches at 12 bases. This CDR3 region has 16 residues. V trimming: 1 base; J trimming: 6 bases; junction bases outside the gene matches: 4. Germline CDR1 and CDR2: LGHDT and YNNKEL (reference sequence). This CDR3 reads CASSQAGQGAGQPQHF. The CDR3 nucleotides read TGTGCCAGCAGCCAAGCGGGACAGGGGGCAGGTCAGCCCCAGCATTTT.

The chain uses TRBV2 and TRBJ2-2; 7 bases are shared with TRBD2. After removal of 4 bases from V and 7 bases from J, the junction contained 12 bases not matched to a gene. This CDR3 is 16 amino acids long. Germline assignment: CDR1 SNHLY and CDR2 FYNNEI. CDR3 protein: CASSGPSGFNHGELFF. CDR3 DNA sequence: TGTGCCAGCAGTGGTCCTAGCGGATTTAATCACGGGGAGCTGTTTTTT.

The rearrangement links TRBV7-8 to TRBJ2-1; no definite D call. The CDR3 length is 16 residues. Germline V lookup: CDR1 SGHVS, CDR2 FQNEAQ. V was clipped by 3 bases and J by 3 bases, with 15 bases between them. CDR3 nucleotide sequence: TGTGCCAGCAGCTTTCCCCCCGCCAGTCGCTACAATGAGCAGTTCTTC. Amino acids: CASSFPPASRYNEQFF.

This sequence joins TRBV5-1 and TRBJ1-1, with 9 nucleotides matching TRBD1. This CDR3 spans 16 amino acids. CDR1 SGHRS and CDR2 YFSETQ come from the germline V gene. The J segment lost 4 bases and the V segment lost 0 bases, leaving 7 bases of the junction unmatched. CDR3 sequence (DNA): TGCGCCAGCAGCTTGGAAACAGGGGGCGCAGGCACTGAAGCTTTCTTT. This gives the protein CASSLETGGAGTEAFF.

This chain uses TRBV2 with TRBJ1-1, with D perhaps TRBD1 (6 bases). V was clipped by 6 bases and J by 5 bases, with 10 bases between them. The CDR3 covers 12 residues. CDR1 SNHLY and CDR2 FYNNEI come from the germline V gene. DNA of the CDR3: TGTGCCAGCAGACAGGGTTGGACTGAAGCTTTCTTT. This sequence encodes CASRQGWTEAFF.

The chain links TRBV29-1 to TRBJ2-2; D is undetermined. Germline V lookup: CDR1 SQVTM, CDR2 ANQGSEA. Trimming took off 6 bases at V and 2 bases at J, with 13 bases between the two ends. The CDR3 extends over 14 amino acids. The CDR3 sequence is CSVATDTNTGELFF. DNA for the CDR3: TGCAGCGTCGCTACCGATACTAACACCGGGGAGCTGTTTTTT.

This clone was seen a single time. The same CDR3 arises from other DNA sequences in this sample as well. The chain links TRBV3-1 (or the pseudogene TRBV3-2) to TRBJ2-7; D is ambiguous. Germline V gene sequence: CDR1 LGHDT, CDR2 YNNKEL (reference sequence). The CDR3 totals 13 residues. V was shortened by 3 bases and J by 2 bases, with 8 bases between the two germline ends. CDR3 in DNA: TGTGCCAGCAGCCAGGGCCGCGCCTACGAGCAGTACTTC. Encoded protein: CASSQGRAYEQYF.

V usage is TRBV2 and J usage is TRBJ1-2; 9 bases match TRBD1. The CDR3 is 14 amino acids. The V gene's germline CDR1 is SNHLY and CDR2 FYNNEI. The J segment lost 2 bases and the V segment lost 6 bases, leaving 4 bases of the junction unmatched. The CDR3 loop reads CASSGTGTNYGYTF. Here the CDR3 DNA reads TGTGCCAGCAGCGGGACAGGGACGAACTATGGCTACACCTTC.

The chain has TRBV6-5 and TRBJ2-2, with 7 bases that match TRBD1. The V segment lost 5 bases and the J segment 5 bases; nucleotides outside the gene matches: 8. Looked up from germline, CDR1 is MNHEY and CDR2 is SVGAGI. The CDR3 has 15 amino acids. CDR3 amino acids: CASSNGQVQTGELFF. The CDR3 DNA follows: TGTGCCAGCAGTAACGGACAGGTACAGACCGGGGAGCTGTTTTTT.

This rearrangement joins TRBV2 to TRBJ2-7; 8 positions agree with TRBD2. This CDR3 contains 11 residues. Trimming removed 3 bases from V and 11 bases from J; junction bases left unmatched: 3. Germline V gives CDR1 SNHLY, CDR2 FYNNEI. The CDR3 reads CASSEKREKYF. As DNA, the CDR3 is TGTGCCAGCAGTGAGAAGCGGGAGAAGTACTTC.

The gene calls are TRBV14 and TRBJ1-4; no clear D. CDR1 SGHDN and CDR2 FVKESK come from the germline V gene. This CDR3 contains 13 residues. V lost 8 bases, J lost 5 bases, and 12 bases lay in between. In DNA, the CDR3 is TGTGCCAGCGCGGGCCCATCGAATGAAAAACTGTTTTTT. It is translated as CASAGPSNEKLFF.

The chain has TRBV9 and TRBJ1-1; possibly TRBD1 for D (6 bases). V lost 4 bases and J lost 4, with 14 bases in between. The CDR3 sequence is 14 residues long. CDR1 and CDR2 from the germline V gene are SGDLS and YYNGEE. The CDR3 loop is CASSPRGGVTEAFF. The CDR3 region has the DNA TGTGCCAGCAGCCCTCGAGGGGGGGTCACTGAAGCTTTCTTT.

This sequence joins TRBV19 and TRBJ1-1, with D possibly TRBD1 on 5 matching bases. Trimming stripped 3 bases from V and 3 bases from J, with 14 bases between. The germline CDR1 and CDR2 sequences are LNHDA and SQIVND (reference sequence). This CDR3 is 15 amino acids long. The CDR3 DNA reads as TGTGCCAGTAGTATTACGGGGGGGAGGGACACTGAAGCTTTCTTT. The encoded protein is CASSITGGRDTEAFF.

The V gene is TRBV30, the J gene TRBJ1-3; D remains ambiguous. The V gene's germline CDR1 is GTSNPN and CDR2 SVGIG (reference sequence). V lost 1 base and J lost 0, with 13 bases in between. The CDR3 extends over 16 amino acids. Here the CDR3 reads CAWSARTIGSGNTIYF. Written as DNA, the CDR3 is TGTGCCTGGAGTGCGAGGACTATAGGCTCTGGAAACACCATATATTTT.

The chain uses TRBV3-1 (or the pseudogene TRBV3-2) and TRBJ2-1; the D gene is possibly TRBD1 (6 bases). CDR3 length: 14 residues. V was shortened by 4 bases and J by 4 bases, with 11 bases between the two germline ends. Germline CDR1 reads LGHDT; CDR2 reads YNNKEL (reference sequence). The CDR3 DNA reads TGTGCCAGCAGCCTCTATGGACAGTACAATGAGCAGTTCTTC. Its translation: CASSLYGQYNEQFF.